This T cell receptor beta chain is drawn from a study of blood T cell repertoires in COVID-19. Some clones are missing from TCRdb's copy, which holds only in-frame ones; the method was immunoSEQ multiplex PCR. This sample yields fewer than 350,000 clones, of which around 90% are seen a single time; 6.5% to 8% belongs to the top ten. The germline V gene has CDR1 SGHRS and CDR2 YFSETQ. This CDR3 has 14 residues. The J segment lost 6 bases and the V segment lost 0 bases, leaving 2 bases of the junction unmatched. The sequence was collected from a woman in her 30s with COVID-19, enrolled during active disease. The chain employs TRBV5-1 and TRBJ2-7; 11 positions agree with TRBD2. Specimen: peripheral blood. The CDR3 region is CASSLATSGSEQYF. As DNA, the CDR3 is TGCGCCAGCAGCTTGGCCACTAGCGGGAGCGAGCAGTACTTC.